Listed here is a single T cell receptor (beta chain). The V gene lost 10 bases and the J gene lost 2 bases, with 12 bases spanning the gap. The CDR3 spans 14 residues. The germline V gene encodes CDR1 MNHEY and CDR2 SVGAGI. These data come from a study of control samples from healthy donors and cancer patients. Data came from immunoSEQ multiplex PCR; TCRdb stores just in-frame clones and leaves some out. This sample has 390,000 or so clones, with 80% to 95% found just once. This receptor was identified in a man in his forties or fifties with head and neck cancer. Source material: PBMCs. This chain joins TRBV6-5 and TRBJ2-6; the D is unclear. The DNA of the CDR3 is TGTGCCACCCGGGTCGGCGCTGGGGCCAACGTCCTGACTTTC. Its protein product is CATRVGAGANVLTF.